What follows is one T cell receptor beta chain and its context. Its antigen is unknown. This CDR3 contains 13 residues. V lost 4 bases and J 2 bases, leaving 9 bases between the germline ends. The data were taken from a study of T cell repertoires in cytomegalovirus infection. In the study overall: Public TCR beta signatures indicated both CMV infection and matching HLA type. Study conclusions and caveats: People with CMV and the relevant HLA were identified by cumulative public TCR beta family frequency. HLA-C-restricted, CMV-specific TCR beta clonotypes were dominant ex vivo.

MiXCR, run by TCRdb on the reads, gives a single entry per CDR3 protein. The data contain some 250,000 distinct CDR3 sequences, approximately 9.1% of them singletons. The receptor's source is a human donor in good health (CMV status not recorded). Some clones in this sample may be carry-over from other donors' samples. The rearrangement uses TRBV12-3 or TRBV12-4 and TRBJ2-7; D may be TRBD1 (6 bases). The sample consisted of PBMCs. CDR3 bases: TGTGCCAGCAGTTACAGGGATACCTACGAGCAGTACTTC. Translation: CASSYRDTYEQYF.